The text below deals with one TCR beta chain. Other nucleotide sequences in the sample specify the same CDR3. These data come from a study of blood T cell repertoires in COVID-19. Study at large: From the United States, Italy and Spain came samples of acute and convalescent COVID-19.

Sequencing was performed with immunoSEQ multiplex PCR; in TCRdb, only in-frame clones are kept and a portion is missing. The profile shows 200,000 to 300,000 clones, roughly 89% of them singletons. Germline CDR1 GTSNPN, CDR2 SVGIG (reference sequence). The V end was cut by 0 bases, the J end by 8 bases, with 10 bases between. This CDR3 is built from 12 residues. The receptor comes from a woman in her thirties who had recovered from COVID-19. The chain employs TRBV30 and TRBJ1-2; D gene unclear. The sequencing sample was made of PBMCs or T cells enriched from blood (not recorded which). For the CDR3, the DNA is TGTGCCTGGAGTGTAGGAGGGAGGGGCTACACCTTC. Translating it yields CAWSVGGRGYTF.